One and the same sample provided the 20 T cell receptor beta chains below, sequenced in a study of patients and donors after allogeneic stem cell transplantation. TCRdb re-called the RT-PCR reads with MiXCR, one entry per CDR3 protein. The sample records 400,000 to 450,000 distinct CDR3 sequences, roughly 17% being singletons. The sample taken for sequencing was blood, either unsorted or a sorted T cell fraction (not recorded which). The receptor set was obtained from a human donor who was either an allogeneic HSCT recipient or a stem cell or donor lymphocyte infusion donor (not recorded which). It is not recorded whose cells these are; they may come from a transplant donor.

The V call is TRBV7-8, the J call TRBJ1-1; no clear D gene. Per the germline V gene, CDR1 is SGHVS and CDR2 is FQNEAQ. The CDR3 is 15 amino acids. V was pared by 1 base and J by 1 base, with 10 bases between. The CDR3 DNA reads as TGTGCCAGCAGCTTAGAATGGCTGAGGAACACTGAAGCTTTCTTT. Translation gives CASSLEWLRNTEAFF.

J is TRBJ2-3 and V is TRBV19; D unresolved. The CDR3 is 16 amino acids. V was shortened by 1 base and J by 1 base, with 12 bases between the two germline ends. Germline V gene data show CDR1 as LNHDA and CDR2 as SQIVND (reference sequence). In DNA form, the CDR3 reads TGTGCCAGTAGTATAGCAAGGGCCCGCCGCACAGATACGCAGTATTTT. Translating gives CASSIARARRTDTQYF.

This clonotype has ten or more counts. The J gene is TRBJ2-7, the V gene TRBV29-1, with 7 bases aligning to TRBD1. The germline V gene encodes CDR1 SQVTM and CDR2 ANQGSEA. The ends lost 4 bases at V and 2 bases at J; junction bases unmatched: 11. This CDR3 region has 15 residues. CDR3 sequence: CSVADWGQFTYEQYF. The CDR3 region has the DNA TGCAGCGTTGCAGACTGGGGACAGTTTACCTACGAGCAGTACTTC.

The CDR3 DNA reads as TGCGCCAGCAGCCAAGACTACTCGCACTTAGATAATTCACCCCTCCACTTT. Its protein product is CASSQDYSHLDNSPLHF. The chain couples TRBV4-3 to TRBJ1-6, with D unresolved. The CDR3 is 17 amino acids. Germline CDR1 and CDR2: LGHNA and YSLEER. V lost 0 bases and J 5 bases, leaving 14 bases between the germline ends.

Ten or more counts support this clonotype. V and J are TRBV7-8 and TRBJ1-1, with D possibly TRBD1 on 5 matching bases. The CDR3 has 14 residues. Germline V lookup: CDR1 SGHVS, CDR2 FQNEAQ. Deletions cut 5 bases from V and 1 base from J, with 11 bases between. The CDR3 spells CASSPRGGNTEAFF. DNA for the CDR3: TGTGCCAGCAGCCCCCGGGGGGGGAACACTGAAGCTTTCTTT.

This clonotype has a handful of counts. This chain connects TRBV5-3 to TRBJ2-3; 9 bases map to TRBD1. TRBV5-3 carries the ORF label, with uncertain function. Losses at the gene ends were 5 bases for V and 1 base for J; bases not matched to a gene: 11. The CDR3 consists of 17 residues. The CDR3 DNA sequence: TGTGCCAGAAGTACTAATTCGGGACAGGGAGGCACAGATACGCAGTATTTT. This gives the protein CARSTNSGQGGTDTQYF.

The rearrangement links TRBV24-1 to TRBJ1-2; TRBD1 matches 9 bases. V trimming: 7 bases; J trimming: 7 bases; junction bases outside the gene matches: 9. The length of the CDR3 is 14 residues. Germline values: CDR1 KGHDR, CDR2 SFDVKD. In DNA form, the CDR3 reads TGTGCCACCAGCTCCGGGACAGGGTTGAGTGGCTACACCTTC. Translated, it gives CATSSGTGLSGYTF.

The chain carries TRBV15 and TRBJ2-6, with D hard to call. The germline V and J ends were trimmed by 8 bases and 4 bases, with 9 bases remaining between them. This CDR3 spans 13 amino acids. CDR1 and CDR2 (germline): LNHNV, YYDKDF (reference sequence). The CDR3 spells CATALNGANVLTF. DNA for the CDR3: TGTGCCACCGCCCTGAACGGGGCCAACGTCCTGACTTTC.

V is TRBV30 and J is TRBJ1-4, with 7 bases that match TRBD1. This CDR3 has 12 amino acids. The germline gives CDR1 GTSNPN, CDR2 SVGIG (reference sequence). V trimming: 7 bases; J trimming: 8 bases; junction bases outside the gene matches: 7. The CDR3 DNA reads as TGTGCCTTCGACAGGGCCTGGGAAAAACTGTTTTTT. Translation gives CAFDRAWEKLFF.

This clonotype was detected a few times. The chain is built from TRBV13 and TRBJ1-5; possibly TRBD1 for D (6 bases). The CDR3 loop spans 15 amino acids. Per germline, CDR1 PRHDT and CDR2 FYEKMQ (reference sequence). V was cut by 3 bases and J by 6 bases, with 15 bases left in between. The CDR3 DNA follows: TGTGCCAGCAGCTTCCGAGGGGGAGGGAGTCAGCCCCAGCATTTT. Residues: CASSFRGGGSQPQHF. Using reference TRBV13 and TRBJ1-5 for the parts outside the CDR3, the full variable domain is AAGVIQSPRHLIKEKRETATLKCYPIPRHDTVYWYQQGPGQDPQFLISFYEKMQSDKGSIPDRFSAQQFSDYHSELNMSSLELGDSALYFCASSFRGGGSQPQHFGDGTRLSIL.

The chain combines TRBV4-3 with TRBJ2-7, with TRBD1 as a possible D gene (5 bases). CDR1 and CDR2 (germline): LGHNA, YSLEER. V shed 1 base and J shed 9 bases, with 19 bases lying between them. The CDR3 runs to 15 residues. The CDR3 sequence is CASSQGQGAPTGQYF. The CDR3, as DNA: TGCGCCAGCAGCCAAGGGCAGGGCGCACCTACTGGGCAGTACTTC.

The chain has TRBV5-5 and TRBJ1-6; 9 positions agree with TRBD1. The CDR3 consists of 18 residues. J lost 0 bases, V lost 3 bases, and 7 bases had no gene match. Germline V gene data show CDR1 as SGHKS and CDR2 as YYEKEE (reference sequence). The CDR3 reads CASSWGRDRDSYNSPLHF. In DNA form, the CDR3 reads TGTGCCAGCAGCTGGGGGAGGGACAGGGACTCCTATAATTCACCCCTCCACTTT.

This clonotype was observed a few times. The V call is TRBV28, the J call TRBJ2-1; 7 bases are a match to TRBD2. The V segment lost 5 bases and the J segment 9 bases; nucleotides outside the gene matches: 13. CDR3 size: 15 residues. The germline V gene has CDR1 MDHEN and CDR2 SYDVKM. The CDR3 region has the DNA TGTGCCAGCAGTCTATCTAGCGGCCCCCGTCGTGAGCAGTTCTTC. Protein: CASSLSSGPRREQFF.

The V and J genes are TRBV12-3 or TRBV12-4 and TRBJ2-1; 8 nucleotides agree with TRBD2. V lost 5 bases to trimming and J lost 12 bases; unmatched junction nucleotides: 3. The CDR3 has 11 residues. The CDR3 sequence: CASSLRGGQFF. CDR3 sequence (DNA): TGTGCCAGCAGTCTACGGGGGGGGCAGTTCTTC.

V usage is TRBV7-8 and J usage is TRBJ2-2, with 13 bases aligning to TRBD2. Germline V gene lookup returns CDR1 SGHVS and CDR2 FQNEAQ. The CDR3 runs to 19 residues. With V trimmed by 5 bases and J by 2 bases, 11 bases remained unmatched. Written as DNA, the CDR3 is TGTGCCAGCAGCCACCGCCGGGGACTAGCGGGGTCAAACACCGGGGAGCTGTTTTTT. Amino acid sequence: CASSHRRGLAGSNTGELFF.

This clonotype was observed a few times. This chain links TRBV18 with TRBJ2-5; TRBD1 agrees at 8 bases. V shed 0 bases and J 5 bases; nucleotides not matched to a gene: 5. CDR3 size: 15 residues. CDR1 is KGHSH and CDR2 is LQKENI in the germline V gene. The CDR3 DNA sequence: TGTGCCAGCTCACCACCGGGCAGGGGGCACGAGACCCAGTACTTC. Encoded protein: CASSPPGRGHETQYF.

The CDR3 reads CASSYGGAGANVLTF. Here the CDR3 DNA reads TGTGCCAGCAGTTACGGAGGAGCTGGGGCCAACGTCCTGACTTTC. The chain joins TRBV6-5 to TRBJ2-6; TRBD2 might be the D (5 bases). V was shortened by 2 bases and J by 2 bases, with 7 bases between the two germline ends. Germline CDR1 and CDR2: MNHEY and SVGAGI. The length of the CDR3 is 15 residues.

V is TRBV4-3 and J is TRBJ2-2; D is perhaps TRBD1 (5 bases). This CDR3 comprises 16 residues. Deletions cut 1 base from V and 10 bases from J, with 19 bases between. The V gene's germline CDR1 is LGHNA and CDR2 YSLEER. Written as DNA, the CDR3 is TGCGCCAGCAGCCAAGTATGGCAAGGGGCGGCCTTGGAGCTGTTTTTT. This encodes CASSQVWQGAALELFF.

This clonotype was recorded a few times. The chain employs TRBV2 and TRBJ2-1; D not resolved. In germline, CDR1 is SNHLY, CDR2 FYNNEI. The CDR3 loop spans 16 amino acids. V was pared by 4 bases and J by 5 bases, with 18 bases between. CDR3 bases: TGTGCCAGCAGTGCCCAGTTGGGAACACCGAACAATGAGCAGTTCTTC. Protein sequence: CASSAQLGTPNNEQFF.

This clonotype showed up just a few times. The rearrangement uses TRBV15 and TRBJ2-2; 9 bases fit TRBD1. In germline, CDR1 is LNHNV, CDR2 YYDKDF (reference sequence). With V trimmed by 4 bases and J by 4 bases, 19 bases remained unmatched. The CDR3 runs 20 residues. In DNA form, the CDR3 reads TGTGCCACCAGCACCTCCGGAAGGACAGGGGCCCGGTCTGGCACCGGGGAGCTGTTTTTT. It translates to CATSTSGRTGARSGTGELFF.